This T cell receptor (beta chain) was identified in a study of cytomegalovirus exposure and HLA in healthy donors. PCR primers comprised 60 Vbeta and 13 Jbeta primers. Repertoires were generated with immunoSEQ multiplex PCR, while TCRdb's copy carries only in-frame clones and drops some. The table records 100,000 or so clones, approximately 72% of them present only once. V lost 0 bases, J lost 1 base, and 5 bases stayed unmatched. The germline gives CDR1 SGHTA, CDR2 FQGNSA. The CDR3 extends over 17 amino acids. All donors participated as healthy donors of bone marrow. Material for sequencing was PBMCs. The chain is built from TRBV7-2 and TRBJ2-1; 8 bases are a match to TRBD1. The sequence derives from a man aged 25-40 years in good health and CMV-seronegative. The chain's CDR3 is CASSLAIGQGSYNEQFF. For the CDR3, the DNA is TGTGCCAGCAGCTTAGCGATCGGACAGGGTTCCTACAATGAGCAGTTCTTC.